Reported below is one T cell receptor (beta chain). This sample was included in a study of blood T cell repertoires in COVID-19. In the original processing: Reference gene primer amplification gave nucleated cell count estimates. Using immunoSEQ multiplex PCR, the repertoire was profiled, and TCRdb retains in-frame clones only, with some absent. The V and J calls and the clone size are those of that table, but D and trimming were determined from the DNA. Of about 220,000 clones in the sample, roughly 90% were seen once. The germline gives CDR1 SEHNR, CDR2 FQNEAQ (reference sequence). V lost 5 bases to trimming and J lost 4 bases, with 20 bases between them. The CDR3 extends over 16 amino acids.

The chain has TRBV7-9 and TRBJ1-1; D unclear. The source is a woman aged 30 to 39 with acute COVID-19. Material: PBMCs or T cells enriched from blood (not recorded which). Here the CDR3 DNA reads TGTGCCAGCAGCGTAACATACGAACGTCGAGGCACTGAAGCTTTCTTT. This gives the protein CASSVTYERRGTEAFF.